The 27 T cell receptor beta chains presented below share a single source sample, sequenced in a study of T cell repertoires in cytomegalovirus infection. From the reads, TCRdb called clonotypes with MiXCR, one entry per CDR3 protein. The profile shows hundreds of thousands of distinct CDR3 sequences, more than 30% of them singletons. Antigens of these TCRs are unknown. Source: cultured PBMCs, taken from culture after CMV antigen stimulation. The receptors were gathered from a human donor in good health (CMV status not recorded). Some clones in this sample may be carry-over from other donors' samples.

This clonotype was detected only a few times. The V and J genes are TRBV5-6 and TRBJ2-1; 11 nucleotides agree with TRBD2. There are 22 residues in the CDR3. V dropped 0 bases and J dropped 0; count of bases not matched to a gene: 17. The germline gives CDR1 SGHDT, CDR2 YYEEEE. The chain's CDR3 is CASSLESAEGLAAQSSYNEQFF. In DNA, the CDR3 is TGTGCCAGCAGCTTGGAGTCGGCGGAGGGACTAGCGGCCCAGAGCTCCTACAATGAGCAGTTCTTC.

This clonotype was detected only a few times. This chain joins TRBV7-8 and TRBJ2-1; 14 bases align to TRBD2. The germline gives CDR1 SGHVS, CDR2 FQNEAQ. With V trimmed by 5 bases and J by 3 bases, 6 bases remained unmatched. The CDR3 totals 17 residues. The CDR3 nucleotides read TGTGCCAGCAGCCCGGGACTAGCGGGAGAACGCTACAATGAGCAGTTCTTC. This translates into CASSPGLAGERYNEQFF.

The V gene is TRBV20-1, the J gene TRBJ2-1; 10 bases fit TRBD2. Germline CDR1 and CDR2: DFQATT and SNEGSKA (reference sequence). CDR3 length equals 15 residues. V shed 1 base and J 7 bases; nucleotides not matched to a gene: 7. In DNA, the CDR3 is TGCAGTGCTAGAGCGGCTTTGGGACTAGCGAATGAGCAGTTCTTC. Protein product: CSARAALGLANEQFF.

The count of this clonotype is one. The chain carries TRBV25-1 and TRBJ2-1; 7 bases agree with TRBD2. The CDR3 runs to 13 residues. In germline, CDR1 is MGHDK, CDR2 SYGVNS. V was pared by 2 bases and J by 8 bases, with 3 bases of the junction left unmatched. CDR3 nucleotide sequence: TGTGCCAGCAGTGAACCTAGCGGATATGAGCAGTTCTTC. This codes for CASSEPSGYEQFF.

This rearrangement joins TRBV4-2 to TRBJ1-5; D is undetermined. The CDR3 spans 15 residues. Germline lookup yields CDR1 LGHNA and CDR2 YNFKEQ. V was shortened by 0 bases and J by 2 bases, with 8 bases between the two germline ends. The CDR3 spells CASSQDRAGNQPQHF. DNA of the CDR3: TGTGCCAGCAGCCAAGATCGGGCAGGCAATCAGCCCCAGCATTTT.

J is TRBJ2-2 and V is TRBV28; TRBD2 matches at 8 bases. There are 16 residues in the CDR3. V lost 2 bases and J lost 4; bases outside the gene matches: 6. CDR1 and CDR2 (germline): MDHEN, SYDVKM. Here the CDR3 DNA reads TGTGCCAGCAGTTTAGGAGCGGGAGCGATCACCGGGGAGCTGTTTTTT. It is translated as CASSLGAGAITGELFF.

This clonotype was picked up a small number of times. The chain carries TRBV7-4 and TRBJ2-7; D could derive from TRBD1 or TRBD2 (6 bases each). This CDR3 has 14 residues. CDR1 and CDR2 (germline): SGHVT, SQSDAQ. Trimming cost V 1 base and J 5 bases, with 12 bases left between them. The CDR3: CASSLVGGHNEQYF. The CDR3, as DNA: TGTGCCAGCAGCTTAGTAGGGGGGCACAACGAGCAGTACTTC.

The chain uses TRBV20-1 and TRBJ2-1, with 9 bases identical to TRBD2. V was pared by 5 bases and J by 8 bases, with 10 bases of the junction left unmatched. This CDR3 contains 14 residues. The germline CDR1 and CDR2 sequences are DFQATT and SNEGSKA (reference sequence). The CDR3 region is CSASGTSIAYEQFF. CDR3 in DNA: TGCAGTGCTTCCGGGACTAGCATTGCCTATGAGCAGTTCTTC.

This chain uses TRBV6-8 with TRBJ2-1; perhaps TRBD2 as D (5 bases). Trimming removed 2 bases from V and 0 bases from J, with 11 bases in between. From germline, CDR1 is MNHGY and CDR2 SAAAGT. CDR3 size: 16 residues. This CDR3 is CASSYALVSSYNEQFF. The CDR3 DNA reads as TGTGCCAGCAGTTACGCACTAGTGAGCTCCTACAATGAGCAGTTCTTC.

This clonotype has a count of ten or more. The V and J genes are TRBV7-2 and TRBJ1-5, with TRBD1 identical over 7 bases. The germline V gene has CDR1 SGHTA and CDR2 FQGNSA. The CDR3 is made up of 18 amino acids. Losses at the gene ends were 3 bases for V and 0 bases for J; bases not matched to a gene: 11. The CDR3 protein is CASSLGPPGQYSNQPQHF. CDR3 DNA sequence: TGTGCCAGCAGCTTGGGGCCTCCGGGACAGTATAGCAATCAGCCCCAGCATTTT. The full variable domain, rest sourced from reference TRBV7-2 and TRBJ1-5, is GAGVSQSPSNKVTEKGKDVELRCDPISGHTALYWYRQSLGQGLEFLIYFQGNSAPDKSGLPSDRFSAERTGGSVSTLTIQRTQQEDSAVYLCASSLGPPGQYSNQPQHFGDGTRLSIL.

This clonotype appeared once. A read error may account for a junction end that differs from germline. CDR3 loop: CASSYSITTGELVF. For the CDR3, the DNA is TGTGCCAGCAGTTATTCGATTACCACCGGGGAGCTGGTTTTT. The chain has TRBV6-6 and TRBJ2-2, with D perhaps TRBD2 (5 bases). Germline V gene sequence: CDR1 MNHNY, CDR2 SVGAGI (reference sequence). The CDR3 is 14 residues long.

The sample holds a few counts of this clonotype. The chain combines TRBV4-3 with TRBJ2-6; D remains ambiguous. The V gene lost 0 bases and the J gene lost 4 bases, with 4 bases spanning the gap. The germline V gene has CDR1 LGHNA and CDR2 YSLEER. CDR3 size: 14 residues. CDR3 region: CASSQDNGANVLTF. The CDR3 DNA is TGCGCCAGCAGCCAAGATAACGGGGCCAACGTCCTGACTTTC.

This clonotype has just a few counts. In DNA, the CDR3 is TGTGCCACCAGTGATTTAACCGGAGACAGGGGGCGCGAGACCCAGTACTTC. This gives the protein CATSDLTGDRGRETQYF. The V call is TRBV24-1, the J call TRBJ2-5; 10 nucleotides align to TRBD1. The CDR3 runs 17 residues. Trimming removed 1 base from V and 5 bases from J; junction bases left unmatched: 9. Germline CDR1 KGHDR, CDR2 SFDVKD.

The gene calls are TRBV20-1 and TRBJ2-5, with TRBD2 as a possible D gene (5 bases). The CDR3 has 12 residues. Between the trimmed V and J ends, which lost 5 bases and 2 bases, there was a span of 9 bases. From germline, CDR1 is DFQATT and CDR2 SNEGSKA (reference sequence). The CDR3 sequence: CSAHGLQETQYF. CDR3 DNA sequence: TGCAGTGCTCATGGACTTCAAGAGACCCAGTACTTC.

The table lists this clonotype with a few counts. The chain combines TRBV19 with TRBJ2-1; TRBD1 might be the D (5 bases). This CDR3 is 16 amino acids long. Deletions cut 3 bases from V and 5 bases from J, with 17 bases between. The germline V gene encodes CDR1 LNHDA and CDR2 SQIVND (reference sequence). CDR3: CASSIIPQGFDNEQFF. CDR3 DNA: TGTGCCAGTAGTATCATTCCCCAGGGCTTCGACAATGAGCAGTTCTTC. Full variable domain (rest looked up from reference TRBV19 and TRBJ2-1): DGGITQSPKYLFRKEGQNVTLSCEQNLNHDAMYWYRQDPGQGLRLIYYSQIVNDFQKGDIAEGYSVSREKKESFPLTVTSAQKNPTAFYLCASSIIPQGFDNEQFFGPGTRLTVL.

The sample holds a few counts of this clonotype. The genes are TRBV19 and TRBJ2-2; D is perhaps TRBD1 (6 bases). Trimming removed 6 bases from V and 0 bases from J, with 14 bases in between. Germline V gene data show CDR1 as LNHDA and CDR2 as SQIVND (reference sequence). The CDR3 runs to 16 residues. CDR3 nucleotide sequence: TGTGCCAGTAGCCCGGATCGGACAGCGAACACCGGGGAGCTGTTTTTT. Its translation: CASSPDRTANTGELFF.

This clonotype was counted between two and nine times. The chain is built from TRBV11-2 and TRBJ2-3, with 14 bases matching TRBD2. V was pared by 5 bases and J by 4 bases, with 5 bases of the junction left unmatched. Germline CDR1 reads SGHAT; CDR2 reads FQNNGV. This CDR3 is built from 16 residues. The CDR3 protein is CASSPGTSGRSDTQYF. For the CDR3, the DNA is TGTGCCAGCAGCCCCGGGACTAGCGGGAGATCAGATACGCAGTATTTT.

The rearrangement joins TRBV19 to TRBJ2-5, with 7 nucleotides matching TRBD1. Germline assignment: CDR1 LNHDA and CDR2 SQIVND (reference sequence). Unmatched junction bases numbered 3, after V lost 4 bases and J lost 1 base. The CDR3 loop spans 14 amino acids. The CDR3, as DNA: TGTGCCAGTAGTAACCAGGGGGTCCAAGAGACCCAGTACTTC. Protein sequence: CASSNQGVQETQYF. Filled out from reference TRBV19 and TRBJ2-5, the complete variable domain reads DGGITQSPKYLFRKEGQNVTLSCEQNLNHDAMYWYRQDPGQGLRLIYYSQIVNDFQKGDIAEGYSVSREKKESFPLTVTSAQKNPTAFYLCASSNQGVQETQYFGPGTRLLVL.

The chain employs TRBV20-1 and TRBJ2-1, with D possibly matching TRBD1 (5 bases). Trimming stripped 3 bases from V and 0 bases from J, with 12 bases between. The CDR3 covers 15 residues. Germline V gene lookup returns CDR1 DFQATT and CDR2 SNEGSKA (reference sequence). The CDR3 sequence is CSASLGRSSYNEQFF. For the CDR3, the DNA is TGCAGTGCTAGTCTGGGGCGGAGCTCCTACAATGAGCAGTTCTTC.

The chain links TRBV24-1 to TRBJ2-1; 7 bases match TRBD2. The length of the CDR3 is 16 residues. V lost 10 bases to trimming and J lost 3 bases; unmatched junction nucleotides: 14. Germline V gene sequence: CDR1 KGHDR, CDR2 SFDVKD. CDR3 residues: CATAGGDLGSYNEQFF. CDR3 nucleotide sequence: TGTGCCACTGCTGGGGGGGACCTAGGTAGCTACAATGAGCAGTTCTTC.

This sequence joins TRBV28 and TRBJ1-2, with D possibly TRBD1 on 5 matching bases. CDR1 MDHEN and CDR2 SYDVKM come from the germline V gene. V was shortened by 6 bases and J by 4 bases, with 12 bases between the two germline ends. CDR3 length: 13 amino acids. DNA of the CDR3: TGTGCCAGCAGCCTGGATGACAGCTATGGCTACACCTTC. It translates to CASSLDDSYGYTF.

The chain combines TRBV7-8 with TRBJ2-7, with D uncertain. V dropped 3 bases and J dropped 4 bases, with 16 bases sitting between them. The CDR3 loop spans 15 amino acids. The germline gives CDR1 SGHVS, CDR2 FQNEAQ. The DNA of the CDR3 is TGTGCCAGCAGCTTCTCCGACCCCCCGAGTTACGAGCAGTACTTC. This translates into CASSFSDPPSYEQYF.

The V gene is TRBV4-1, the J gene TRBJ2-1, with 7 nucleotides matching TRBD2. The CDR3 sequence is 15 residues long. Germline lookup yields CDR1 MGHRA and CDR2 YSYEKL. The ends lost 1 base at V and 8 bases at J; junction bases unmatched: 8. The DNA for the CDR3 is TGCGCCAGCAGCCAAGCTGGACTAGGCCCGTATGAGCAGTTCTTC. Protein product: CASSQAGLGPYEQFF.

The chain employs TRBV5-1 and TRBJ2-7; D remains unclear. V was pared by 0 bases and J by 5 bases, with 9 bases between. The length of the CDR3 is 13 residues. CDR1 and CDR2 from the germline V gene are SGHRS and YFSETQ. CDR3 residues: CASSLVLSDEQYF. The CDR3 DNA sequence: TGCGCCAGCAGCTTGGTTCTTTCTGACGAGCAGTACTTC.

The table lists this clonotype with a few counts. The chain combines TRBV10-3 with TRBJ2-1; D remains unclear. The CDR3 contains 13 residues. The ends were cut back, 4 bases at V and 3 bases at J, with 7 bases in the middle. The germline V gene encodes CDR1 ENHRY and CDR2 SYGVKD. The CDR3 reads CAISVDVYNEQFF. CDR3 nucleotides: TGTGCCATCAGTGTTGACGTCTACAATGAGCAGTTCTTC.

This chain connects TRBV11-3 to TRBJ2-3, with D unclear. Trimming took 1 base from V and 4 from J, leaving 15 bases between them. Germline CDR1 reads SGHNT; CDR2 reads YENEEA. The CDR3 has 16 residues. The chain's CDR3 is CASSLGAGINADTQYF. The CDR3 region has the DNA TGTGCCAGCAGCTTAGGGGCCGGCATCAACGCAGATACGCAGTATTTT.

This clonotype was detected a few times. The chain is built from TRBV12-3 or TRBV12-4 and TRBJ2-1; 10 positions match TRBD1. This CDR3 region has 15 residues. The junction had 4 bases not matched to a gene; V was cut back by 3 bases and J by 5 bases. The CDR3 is CASSFTGTGDNEQFF. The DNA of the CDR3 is TGTGCCAGCAGTTTTACTGGGACAGGGGACAATGAGCAGTTCTTC.